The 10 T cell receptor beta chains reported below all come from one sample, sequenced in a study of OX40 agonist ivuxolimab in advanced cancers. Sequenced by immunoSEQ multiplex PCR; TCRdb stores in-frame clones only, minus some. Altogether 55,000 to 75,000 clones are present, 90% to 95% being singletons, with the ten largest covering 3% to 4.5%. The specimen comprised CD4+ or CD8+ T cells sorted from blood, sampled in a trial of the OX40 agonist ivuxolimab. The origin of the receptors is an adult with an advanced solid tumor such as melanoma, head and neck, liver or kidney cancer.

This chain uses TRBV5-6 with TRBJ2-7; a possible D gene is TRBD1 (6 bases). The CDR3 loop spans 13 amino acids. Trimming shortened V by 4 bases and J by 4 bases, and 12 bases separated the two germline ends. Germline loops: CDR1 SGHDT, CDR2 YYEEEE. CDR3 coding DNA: TGTGCCAGCAGCCCGGACAGTCGTTACGAGCAGTACTTC. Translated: CASSPDSRYEQYF.

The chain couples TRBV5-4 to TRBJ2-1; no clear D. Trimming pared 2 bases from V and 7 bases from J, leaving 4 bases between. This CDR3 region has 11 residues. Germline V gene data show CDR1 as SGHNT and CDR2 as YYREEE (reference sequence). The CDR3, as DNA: TGTGCCAGCAGCTTCGTGAATGAGCAGTTCTTC. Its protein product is CASSFVNEQFF.

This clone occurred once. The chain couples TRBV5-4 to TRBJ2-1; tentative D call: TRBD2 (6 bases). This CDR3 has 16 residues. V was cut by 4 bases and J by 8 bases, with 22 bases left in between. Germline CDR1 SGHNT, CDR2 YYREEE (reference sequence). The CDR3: CASSLGGAGTPDEQFF. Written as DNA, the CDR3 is TGTGCCAGCAGCCTGGGGGGTGCCGGGACGCCCGATGAGCAGTTCTTC. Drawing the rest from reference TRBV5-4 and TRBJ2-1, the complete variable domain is ETGVTQSPTHLIKTRGQQVTLRCSSQSGHNTVSWYQQALGQGPQFIFQYYREEENGRGNFPPRFSGLQFPNYSSELNVNALELDDSALYLCASSLGGAGTPDEQFFGPGTRLTVL.

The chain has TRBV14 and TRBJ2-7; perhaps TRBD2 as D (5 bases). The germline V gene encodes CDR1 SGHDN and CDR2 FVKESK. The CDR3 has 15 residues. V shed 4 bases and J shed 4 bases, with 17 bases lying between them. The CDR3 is CASSPTKGVGYEQYF. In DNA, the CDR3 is TGTGCCAGCAGCCCTACTAAGGGAGTCGGGTACGAGCAGTACTTC.

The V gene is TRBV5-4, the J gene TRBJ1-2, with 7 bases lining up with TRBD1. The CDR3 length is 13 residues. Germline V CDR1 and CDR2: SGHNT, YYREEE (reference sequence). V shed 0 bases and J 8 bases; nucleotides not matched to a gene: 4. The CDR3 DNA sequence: TGTGCCAGCAGCTTGGAGGGGGCGGACGGCTACACCTTC. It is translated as CASSLEGADGYTF.

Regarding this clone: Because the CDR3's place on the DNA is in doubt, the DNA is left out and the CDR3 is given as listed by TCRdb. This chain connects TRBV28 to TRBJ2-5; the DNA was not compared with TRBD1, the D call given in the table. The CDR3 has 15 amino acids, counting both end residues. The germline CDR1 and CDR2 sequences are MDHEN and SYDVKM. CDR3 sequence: CASSFFGQNQETQYF.

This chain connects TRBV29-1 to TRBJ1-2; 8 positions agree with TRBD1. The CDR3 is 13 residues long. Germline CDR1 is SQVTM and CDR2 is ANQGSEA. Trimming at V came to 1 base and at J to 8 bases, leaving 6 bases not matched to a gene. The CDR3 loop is CSVEGQGIDGYTF. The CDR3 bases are TGCAGCGTTGAAGGACAGGGGATCGACGGCTACACCTTC.

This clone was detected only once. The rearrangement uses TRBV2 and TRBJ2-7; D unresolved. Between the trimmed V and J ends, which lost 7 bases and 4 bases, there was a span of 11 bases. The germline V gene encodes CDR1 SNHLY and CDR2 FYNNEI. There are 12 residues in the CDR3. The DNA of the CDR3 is TGTGCCAGCACCAAGGACGGTTACGAGCAGTACTTC. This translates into CASTKDGYEQYF.

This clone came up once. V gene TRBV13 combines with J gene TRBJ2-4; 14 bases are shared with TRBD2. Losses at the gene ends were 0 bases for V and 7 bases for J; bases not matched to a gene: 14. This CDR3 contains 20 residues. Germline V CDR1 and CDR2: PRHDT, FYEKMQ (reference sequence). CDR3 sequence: CASSLGHNRGLAGGGNIQYF. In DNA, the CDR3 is TGTGCCAGCAGCTTAGGCCACAACCGAGGACTAGCGGGAGGAGGGAACATTCAGTACTTC.

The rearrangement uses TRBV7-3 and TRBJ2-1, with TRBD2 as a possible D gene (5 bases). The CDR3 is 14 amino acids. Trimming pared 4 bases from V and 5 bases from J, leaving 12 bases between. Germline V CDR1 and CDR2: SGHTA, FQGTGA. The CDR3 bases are TGTGCCAGCAGCTCATCCCGGACTGACAATGAGCAGTTCTTC. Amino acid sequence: CASSSSRTDNEQFF.